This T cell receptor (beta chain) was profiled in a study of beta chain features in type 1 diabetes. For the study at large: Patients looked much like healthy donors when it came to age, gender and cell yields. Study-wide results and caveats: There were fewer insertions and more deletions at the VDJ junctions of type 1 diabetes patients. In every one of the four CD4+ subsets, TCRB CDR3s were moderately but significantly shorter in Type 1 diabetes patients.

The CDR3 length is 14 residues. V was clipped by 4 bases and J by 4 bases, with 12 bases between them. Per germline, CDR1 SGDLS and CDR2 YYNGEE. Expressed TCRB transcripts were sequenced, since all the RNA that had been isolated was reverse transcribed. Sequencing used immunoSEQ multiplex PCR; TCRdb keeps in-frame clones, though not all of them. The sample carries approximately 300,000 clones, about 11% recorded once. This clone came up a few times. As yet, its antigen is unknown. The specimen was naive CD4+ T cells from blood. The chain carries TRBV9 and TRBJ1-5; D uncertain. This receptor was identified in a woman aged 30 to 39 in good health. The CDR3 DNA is TGTGCCAGCAGCCTTGAAGGGAGAAATCAGCCCCAGCATTTT. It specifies CASSLEGRNQPQHF.